One and the same sample provided the 18 T cell receptor beta chains below, sequenced in a study of blood T cell repertoires in COVID-19 (TCRdb year 2020). To prepare the library, the immunoSEQ multiplex PCR assay was applied. TCRdb mirrors the immuneACCESS table, restricted to in-frame sequences. Some clones are absent from its copies; in checked studies, under half trace to an unresolved V gene, and the reason for the others is unknown. The sample table records 13,000 to 15,000 clones; around 78% of these occur just once. 15% to 20% of the sample is held by the ten biggest clonotypes. The specimen sequenced was peripheral blood. These receptors were collected from a man aged 40-50 years with active or convalescent COVID-19.

The rearrangement links TRBV5-6 to TRBJ1-3; D not resolved. The CDR3 spans 15 residues. Trimming cost V 1 base and J 0 bases, with 8 bases left between them. CDR1 and CDR2 (germline): SGHDT, YYEEEE. CDR3 sequence: CASSLIRGSGNTIYF. The CDR3 region has the DNA TGTGCCAGCAGCTTGATCCGAGGCTCTGGAAACACCATATATTTT.

J is TRBJ2-1 and V is TRBV7-9; TRBD1 might be the D (5 bases). Trimming took 1 base from V and 5 from J, leaving 12 bases between them. Germline V lookup: CDR1 SEHNR, CDR2 FQNEAQ (reference sequence). This CDR3 region has 15 residues. In DNA form, the CDR3 reads TGTGCCAGCAGCTTAGGAGTGGGGCAAAACAATGAGCAGTTCTTC. As protein: CASSLGVGQNNEQFF.

The chain is built from TRBV7-2 and TRBJ1-2, with D maybe TRBD1 (5 bases). V was clipped by 5 bases and J by 4 bases, with 14 bases between them. This CDR3 contains 14 residues. Germline V lookup: CDR1 SGHTA, CDR2 FQGNSA. CDR3 DNA: TGTGCCAGCAGCGCCCTTGGGGCTACCTATGGCTACACCTTC. Protein product: CASSALGATYGYTF.

The chain has TRBV5-5 and TRBJ1-1; D ambiguous. Trimming stripped 1 base from V and 0 bases from J, with 10 bases between. The CDR3 has 15 residues. Germline V gene lookup returns CDR1 SGHKS and CDR2 YYEKEE (reference sequence). DNA of the CDR3: TGTGCCAGCAGCTTGTCACAGCTAATGAACACTGAAGCTTTCTTT. This encodes CASSLSQLMNTEAFF.

The J gene is TRBJ1-6, the V gene TRBV3-1 (or the pseudogene TRBV3-2); 8 nucleotides match TRBD1. This CDR3 has 16 amino acids. Germline V gives CDR1 LGHDT, CDR2 YNNKEL (reference sequence). Trimming removed 0 bases from V and 9 bases from J; junction bases left unmatched: 7. DNA of the CDR3: TGTGCCAGCAGCCAAGAATTAGGGACAGGTGTTTCACCCCTCCACTTT. Translated, it gives CASSQELGTGVSPLHF.

This chain uses TRBV27 with TRBJ2-3, with unresolved D. V was pared by 9 bases and J by 2 bases, with 9 bases between. This CDR3 comprises 12 residues. CDR1 is MNHEY, CDR2 SMNVEV, per germline (reference sequence). The CDR3, as DNA: TGTGCCAGTGGAGTCCCCACAGATACGCAGTATTTT. It specifies CASGVPTDTQYF.

This clone was seen a few times. The J gene is TRBJ2-4, the V gene TRBV9; 8 nucleotides line up with TRBD2. Germline trimming cut 0 bases from V and 10 bases from J; bases unmatched to any gene: 21. The CDR3 runs to 19 residues. Germline-derived CDR1 and CDR2 are SGDLS and YYNGEE. The CDR3: CASSVATVDLWRGVFIQYF. The DNA of the CDR3 is TGTGCCAGCAGCGTAGCTACGGTGGACCTTTGGCGGGGGGTGTTTATTCAGTACTTC.

The V gene is TRBV29-1, the J gene TRBJ2-5, with D unresolved. Germline CDR1 and CDR2: SQVTM and ANQGSEA. The germline V and J ends were trimmed by 6 bases and 5 bases, with 16 bases remaining between them. The CDR3 sequence is 13 residues long. The DNA of the CDR3 is TGCAGCGTCGAGGATTCACCCCCTGAGACCCAGTACTTC. Translated: CSVEDSPPETQYF.

Here the CDR3 DNA reads TGTGCCAGCAGCGATAACCCCGGGACAGCAACTAATGAAAAACTGTTTTTT. This encodes CASSDNPGTATNEKLFF. The chain carries TRBV9 and TRBJ1-4, with 7 bases matching TRBD1. Germline V gene lookup returns CDR1 SGDLS and CDR2 YYNGEE. The CDR3 totals 17 residues. After removal of 3 bases from V and 0 bases from J, the junction contained 8 bases not matched to a gene.

This clone was seen more than once but under ten times. V usage is TRBV6-6 and J usage is TRBJ1-6; 7 bases match TRBD1. The CDR3 has 15 residues. The ends lost 0 bases at V and 7 bases at J; junction bases unmatched: 3. Germline loops: CDR1 MNHNY, CDR2 SVGAGI (reference sequence). The CDR3 DNA reads as TGTGCCAGCAGTTACTCAGAGACAGGGAATTCACCCCTCCACTTT. It codes for CASSYSETGNSPLHF.

The chain carries TRBV7-3 and TRBJ1-2; 7 nucleotides align to TRBD1. CDR3 length: 13 amino acids. Trimming took 5 bases from V and 2 from J; bases not matched to a gene: 2. Germline lookup yields CDR1 SGHTA and CDR2 FQGTGA. The CDR3 reads CASSQTGNYGYTF. CDR3 nucleotides: TGTGCCAGCAGCCAGACAGGGAACTATGGCTACACCTTC.

V gene TRBV7-6 combines with J gene TRBJ2-3, with 9 bases fitting TRBD2. The CDR3 runs 15 residues. From germline, CDR1 is SGHVS and CDR2 FNYEAQ. Trimming removed 5 bases from V and 2 bases from J; junction bases left unmatched: 5. The DNA for the CDR3 is TGTGCCAGCAGCGCCCGACTAGCGGCCACAGATACGCAGTATTTT. This encodes CASSARLAATDTQYF.

V is TRBV18 and J is TRBJ1-1; 7 nucleotides align to TRBD1. CDR1 is KGHSH, CDR2 LQKENI, per germline. Trimming removed 6 bases from V and 3 bases from J; junction bases left unmatched: 4. CDR3 length: 13 residues. The CDR3 region is CASSRDRDTEAFF. Written as DNA, the CDR3 is TGTGCCAGCTCCCGAGACAGGGACACTGAAGCTTTCTTT.

The chain links TRBV2 to TRBJ2-2; possibly TRBD2 for D (6 bases). The germline V and J ends were trimmed by 6 bases and 6 bases, with 8 bases remaining between them. Germline values: CDR1 SNHLY, CDR2 FYNNEI. This CDR3 comprises 12 residues. CDR3 in DNA: TGTGCCAGCAGGGGAGGACCCGGGGAGCTGTTTTTT. Translating gives CASRGGPGELFF.

DNA for the CDR3: TGTGCCAGCAGCTTAGACAGGGGGGCCTATGGCTACACCTTC. Protein sequence: CASSLDRGAYGYTF. This chain uses TRBV5-8 with TRBJ1-2, with 9 bases matching TRBD1. Germline V CDR1 and CDR2: SGHTS, YDEGEE. CDR3 length: 14 amino acids. Germline trimming cut 2 bases from V and 4 bases from J; bases unmatched to any gene: 3. Together with reference TRBV5-8 and TRBJ1-2, the CDR3 gives the full variable domain: EAGVTQSPTHLIKTRGQQATLRCSPISGHTSVYWYQQALGLGLQFLLWYDEGEERNRGNFPPRFSGRQFPNYSSELNVNALELEDSALYLCASSLDRGAYGYTFGSGTRLTVV.

CDR3 nucleotides: TGCAGCGCAAACAGAAACATGAACACTGAAGCTTTCTTT. This sequence encodes CSANRNMNTEAFF. V gene TRBV29-1 combines with J gene TRBJ1-1; no clear D gene. The CDR3 extends over 13 amino acids. Germline-derived CDR1 and CDR2 are SQVTM and ANQGSEA. Deletions cut 7 bases from V and 0 bases from J, with 12 bases between.

This clone was counted between two and nine times. This rearrangement joins TRBV2 to TRBJ2-7; D might be TRBD2 (5 bases). The CDR3 contains 13 residues. CDR1 is SNHLY, CDR2 FYNNEI, per germline. Trimming pared 4 bases from V and 2 bases from J, leaving 9 bases between. The CDR3 sequence: CASSVGRPYEQYF. Here the CDR3 DNA reads TGTGCCAGCAGTGTTGGGAGACCCTACGAGCAGTACTTC.

This clone was counted a single time. The chain uses TRBV18 and TRBJ2-2, with no clear D. The CDR3 runs to 13 residues. Looked up from germline, CDR1 is KGHSH and CDR2 is LQKENI. Trimming removed 2 bases from V and 6 bases from J, with 7 bases in between. Here the CDR3 reads CASSPDKPGELFF. The DNA of the CDR3 is TGTGCCAGCTCACCAGACAAACCCGGGGAGCTGTTTTTT.